The present TCR beta chain was sequenced within a study of cytomegalovirus exposure and HLA in healthy donors. Turning to this clone: As yet, its antigen is unknown.

Whole-study findings and limits: With high specificity and sensitivity, the classifier reportedly diagnosed cytomegalovirus status.

Libraries were prepared by immunoSEQ multiplex PCR; TCRdb keeps only in-frame clonotypes and omits some of them. The sample lists approximately 280,000 clones, 80% to 90% seen once, with roughly 1% in the top ten. The receptor comes from a woman aged 18 to 35 in good health and CMV-seronegative. What was sequenced was PBMCs.

CDR3 bases: TGTGCCATCAGTATAGGGACAGTTCAAGAGACCCAGTACTTC. Protein: CAISIGTVQETQYF. This chain uses TRBV10-3 with TRBJ2-5; 7 nucleotides align to TRBD1. V shed 5 bases, J shed 2 bases, and the junction held 5 bases outside the gene matches. The CDR3 spans 14 residues. The germline CDR1 and CDR2 sequences are ENHRY and SYGVKD.